This T cell receptor (beta chain) appears in the sequencing data of a study of a mutant IDH1 vaccine in newly diagnosed glioma listed by TCRdb under 2021. Regarding the complete study: Patients received eight vaccinations in weeks 1, 3, 5, 7, 11, 15, 19 and 23, corresponding to visits V03 through V10. Vaccination started 4-6 weeks after radiotherapy alone, or was given together with temozolomide cycles in the groups whose treatment included chemotherapy. Of the approximately 33 treated patients, approximately 62% were male and about 40% were female, and the mean age was approximately 41 years. Prior to enrollment, standard therapy consisting of radiotherapy alone, temozolomide alone, or radiochemotherapy with temozolomide had been administered to patients, with the combination being received by most patients. Peripheral blood samples were drawn at six visits, namely V03 (baseline), V05, V07, V10, V12 and V13. Longitudinal TCRB deep sequencing was performed for roughly 24 treated patients wherever samples were available for exploratory analyses.

Library prep was done by the immunoSEQ multiplex PCR assay. Rearranged TCR beta chain sequences were amplified using the hsTCRB Kit according to the manufacturer's protocol. TCRB libraries were sequenced on an Illumina MiSeq. The original methods were these. Demultiplexing, trimming and gene mapping were performed with the kit vendor's proprietary platform. Here the immuneACCESS table is served through TCRdb, limited to in-frame sequences with V and J called. Missing clones are a known gap in these copies; in checked studies unresolved V genes cover under half, and the rest lacks a known reason. That table gives V, J and clone size, and the DNA gave D and trimming. The sample table contains over 55,000 clones; only one count was recorded for about 87% of them. The leading ten clones occupy around 4.4% of the sample. A distance of 11 bases separates the germline ends of V and J, which lose 6 bases and 3 bases respectively. Its CDR3 holds 13 amino acids, cysteine through phenylalanine. Only the CDR3 portion is preserved as DNA: 39 bases, with reading frame beginning at the first base. The germline V gene gives CDR1 as SNHLY and CDR2 as FYNNEI.

Reading the label with the study, this specimen's time point is: week 5, during vaccination. A 20-mer mutant IDH1 peptide at 300 micrograms in Montanide made up each vaccine dose, which was injected subcutaneously together with topical imiquimod. Donors had newly diagnosed WHO grade 3 or 4 IDH1-mutant astrocytomas with loss of nuclear ATRX. The samples were drawn from NOA16, a multicentre, single-arm, open-label phase I trial in Germany that tested a mutant IDH1 peptide vaccine in humans for the first time. Genomic DNA for TCRB sequencing was extracted from EDTA blood using the DNeasy Blood and Tissue Kit. Beyond this particular receptor, the publication reports: Pseudoprogression appeared unrelated to alterations in the top peripheral T cell clonotypes detected by TCRB sequencing. Vaccine-induced immune responses across multiple MHC alleles were detected in over 80% of patients. Selection of PBMC samples for TCRB deep sequencing was based on availability. The authors stated that sample limitations prevented analyses of patient blood samples from being reproduced.

To note about this clone: The target of this receptor is not known. Base qualities are not recorded, but no much larger clone differs from it by a single base.

The source of this sequence is a woman aged 40 to 50 with glioma. Specimen: PBMCs, collected from a glioma patient whose treatment included an IDH1 peptide vaccine. The chain uses TRBV2 and TRBJ1-1, with the D gene call left open. This receptor carries the CDR3 CASSQDGDTEAFF. The DNA sequence is as follows: TGTGCCAGCAGCCAGGACGGAGACACTGAAGCTTTCTTT.